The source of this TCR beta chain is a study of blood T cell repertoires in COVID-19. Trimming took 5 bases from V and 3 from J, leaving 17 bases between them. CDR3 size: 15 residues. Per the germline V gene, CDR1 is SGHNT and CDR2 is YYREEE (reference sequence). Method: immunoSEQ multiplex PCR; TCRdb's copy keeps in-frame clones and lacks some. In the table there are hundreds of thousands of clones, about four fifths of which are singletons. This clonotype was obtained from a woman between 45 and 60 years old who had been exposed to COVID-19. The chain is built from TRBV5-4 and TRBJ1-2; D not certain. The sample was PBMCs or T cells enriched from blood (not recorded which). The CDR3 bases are TGTGCCAGCAGTTCAGGAGGACTGGAATACTATGGCTACACCTTC. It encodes CASSSGGLEYYGYTF.